This T cell receptor (beta chain) was sequenced during a study of a mutant IDH1 vaccine in newly diagnosed glioma. Across the whole study: At weeks 1, 3, 5, 7, 11, 15, 19 and 23, patients received a vaccination, eight in all. Treated patients showed a male proportion of roughly 60%, a female proportion of about 40%, and a mean age of approximately 40 years. Study-wide findings and caveats: Top peripheral T cell clonotype shifts appeared unrelated to pseudoprogression.

In regard to this clone: What it recognizes is unknown.

Assay used: immunoSEQ multiplex PCR; TCRdb lists only in-frame clones, some missing. The repertoire holds approximately 60,000 clones, with around 90% as singletons. Described time point: week 5, during vaccination. A single vaccine dose contained 300 ug of mutant IDH1 20-mer peptide, and topical imiquimod was used with it. In every donor, the tumor was a new WHO grade 3 or 4 IDH1-mutant, ATRX-lost astrocytoma. This clonotype originated in a woman aged 40 to 50 with glioma. This specimen was PBMCs, taken from a glioma patient whose treatment included an IDH1 peptide vaccine.

CDR3 in amino acids: CASSLGRGQGEKLFF. In DNA, the CDR3 is TGTGCCAGCAGCCTCGGCAGGGGGCAGGGTGAAAAACTGTTTTTT. The chain couples TRBV7-9 to TRBJ1-4, with 8 bases matching TRBD1. There are 15 residues in the CDR3. Germline CDR1 SEHNR, CDR2 FQNEAQ (reference sequence). J was trimmed by 7 bases and V by 5 bases; bases with no gene match: 9.